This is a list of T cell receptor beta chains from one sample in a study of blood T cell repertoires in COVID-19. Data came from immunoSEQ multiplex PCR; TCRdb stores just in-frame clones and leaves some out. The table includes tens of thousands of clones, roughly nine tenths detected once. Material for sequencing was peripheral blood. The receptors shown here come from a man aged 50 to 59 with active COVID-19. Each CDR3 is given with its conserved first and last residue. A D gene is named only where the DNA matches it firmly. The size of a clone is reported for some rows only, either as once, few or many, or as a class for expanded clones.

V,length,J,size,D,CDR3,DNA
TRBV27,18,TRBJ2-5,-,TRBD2,CASHPATSGRVRGETQYF,TGTGCCAGCCATCCCGCGACTAGCGGGAGGGTCAGAGGAGAGACCCAGTACTTC
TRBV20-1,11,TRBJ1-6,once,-,CSARVDGALHF,TGCAGTGCTAGAGTTGACGGAGCCCTCCACTTT
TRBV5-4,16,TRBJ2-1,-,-,CASRPRGGFPGNEQFF,TGTGCCAGCAGACCCCGGGGTGGGTTCCCCGGCAATGAGCAGTTCTTC
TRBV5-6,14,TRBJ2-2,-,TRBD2,CASSAGANTGELFF,TGTGCCAGCAGCGCGGGGGCGAACACCGGGGAGCTGTTTTTT
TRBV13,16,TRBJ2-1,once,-,CASSLGGGGSYNEQFF,TGTGCCAGCAGCTTAGGGGGGGGCGGGAGCTACAATGAGCAGTTCTTC
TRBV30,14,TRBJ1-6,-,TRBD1,CAWSLGTVNSPLHF,TGTGCCTGGTCTCTGGGGACAGTCAATTCACCCCTCCACTTT
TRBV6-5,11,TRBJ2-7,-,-,CASSYAKEQYF,TGTGCCAGCAGTTACGCGAAGGAGCAGTACTTC
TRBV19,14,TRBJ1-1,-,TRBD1,CASSWDRVNTEAFF,TGTGCCAGTAGCTGGGACAGGGTGAACACTGAAGCTTTCTTT
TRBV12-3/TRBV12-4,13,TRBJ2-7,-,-,CASSLVSGYEQYF,TGTGCCAGCAGTTTGGTTTCGGGCTACGAGCAGTACTTC
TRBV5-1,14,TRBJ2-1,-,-,CASSLQTSYNEQFF,TGCGCCAGCAGCTTGCAAACTAGTTACAATGAGCAGTTCTTC
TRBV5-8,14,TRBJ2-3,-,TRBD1,CASRVTGGKDTQYF,TGTGCCAGCAGGGTGACAGGGGGCAAAGATACGCAGTATTTT
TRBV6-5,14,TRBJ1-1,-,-,CASSYLRGTTEAFF,TGTGCCAGCAGTTACCTCAGGGGTACCACTGAAGCTTTCTTT
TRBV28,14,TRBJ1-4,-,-,CASSIPSRGEKLFF,TGTGCCAGCAGCATCCCGTCGCGGGGGGAAAAACTGTTTTTT
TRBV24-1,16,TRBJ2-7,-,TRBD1,CATSDATGGSSYEQYF,TGTGCCACCAGTGATGCCACAGGGGGGAGCTCCTACGAGCAGTACTTC
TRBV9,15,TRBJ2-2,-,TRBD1,CASSVEGAGTGELFF,TGTGCCAGCAGCGTAGAGGGGGCCGGCACCGGGGAGCTGTTTTTT
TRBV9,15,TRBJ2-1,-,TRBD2,CASSVEAGGYGEQFF,TGTGCCAGCAGCGTAGAGGCGGGAGGGTACGGTGAGCAGTTCTTC
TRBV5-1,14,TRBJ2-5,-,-,CASSLGGSQETQYF,TGCGCCAGCAGCTTGGGGGGCAGCCAAGAGACCCAGTACTTC
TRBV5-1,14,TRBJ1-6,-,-,CASTTTGSASPLHF,TGCGCCAGCACCACAACAGGGAGTGCTTCACCCCTCCACTTT
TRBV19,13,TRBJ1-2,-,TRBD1,CASGDRGGTGYTF,TGTGCCAGTGGGGACAGGGGTGGTACTGGCTACACCTTC
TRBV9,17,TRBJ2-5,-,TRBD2,CASSVGTSGGGRETQYF,TGTGCCAGCAGCGTAGGGACTAGCGGGGGGGGGCGCGAGACCCAGTACTTC
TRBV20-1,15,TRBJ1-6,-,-,CSASSGKGYNSPLHF,TGCAGTGCTAGTTCCGGGAAAGGCTATAATTCACCCCTCCACTTT
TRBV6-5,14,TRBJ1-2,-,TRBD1,CASSPPGQGYGYTF,TGTGCCAGCAGTCCCCCCGGACAGGGCTATGGCTACACCTTC
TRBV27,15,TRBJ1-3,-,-,CASSEQGIGGNTIYF,TGTGCCAGCAGTGAACAGGGTATCGGTGGAAACACCATATATTTT
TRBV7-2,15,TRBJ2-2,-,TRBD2,CASPGGDTNSGELFF,TGTGCCAGCCCGGGGGGGGACACCAATTCCGGGGAGCTGTTTTTT